This T cell receptor beta chain was documented in a study of cytomegalovirus exposure and HLA in healthy donors. PCR used 60 Vbeta primers and 13 Jbeta primers. Generated by immunoSEQ multiplex PCR, the TCRdb table keeps only in-frame clones and is missing some. The table has about 110,000 clones, approximately 70% seen once. CDR1 and CDR2 (germline): SEHNR, FQNEAQ (reference sequence). The CDR3 sequence is 14 residues long. Trimming stripped 0 bases from V and 5 bases from J, with 10 bases between. V usage is TRBV7-9 and J usage is TRBJ2-5; D is perhaps TRBD2 (6 bases). The receptor was derived from a young man in good health and CMV-seronegative. The sequencing input was PBMCs. The CDR3, as DNA: TGTGCCAGCAGCTTAGCAGGCGGGAAGGAGACCCAGTACTTC. It codes for CASSLAGGKETQYF.